The 13 T cell receptor beta chains below were found in one sample sequenced in a study of identifying expanded T cells in peripheral blood. TCRdb's table, derived via immunoSEQ multiplex PCR, lists solely in-frame clones and lacks some. The top ten hold about 18% of the sample, which has about 100,000 clones, roughly nine tenths seen once. Sequencing was done on a sample of blood. The receptors come from a person aged 18-69 years in good health.

This clone appeared once. V gene TRBV6-1 combines with J gene TRBJ2-5; D may be TRBD1 (5 bases). Germline loops: CDR1 MNHNS, CDR2 SASEGT. The CDR3 is 14 amino acids. Trimming cost V 7 bases and J 5 bases, with 17 bases left between them. The CDR3 loop is CASTKAGLEETQYF. CDR3 in DNA: TGTGCCAGCACGAAGGCAGGGCTTGAGGAGACCCAGTACTTC.

V and J are TRBV13 and TRBJ2-1; no clear D. Per the germline V gene, CDR1 is PRHDT and CDR2 is FYEKMQ (reference sequence). This CDR3 comprises 14 residues. The V gene lost 7 bases and the J gene lost 4 bases, with 14 bases spanning the gap. CDR3 sequence reads: CASTLPGPYNEQFF. The CDR3 DNA sequence: TGTGCCAGCACCCTACCCGGGCCTTACAATGAGCAGTTCTTC.

The rearrangement joins TRBV2 to TRBJ1-6, with D unclear. V was cut by 4 bases and J by 8 bases, with 15 bases left in between. Germline V gene lookup returns CDR1 SNHLY and CDR2 FYNNEI. The CDR3 runs to 15 residues. Here the CDR3 reads CASSASGVGDSPLHF. The CDR3 region has the DNA TGTGCCAGCAGTGCGAGTGGGGTAGGCGATTCACCCCTCCACTTT.

The chain has TRBV28 and TRBJ2-7; possible D gene TRBD2, 5 bases. The CDR3 runs 18 residues. The V gene lost 4 bases and the J gene lost 3 bases, with 25 bases spanning the gap. The germline gives CDR1 MDHEN, CDR2 SYDVKM. CDR3 loop: CASSSEGTEAAKFYEQYF. CDR3 nucleotides: TGTGCCAGCAGTTCCGAGGGTACCGAGGCAGCGAAATTCTACGAGCAGTACTTC.

CDR3 bases: TGTGCCAGCAGCTTGTACCCGAGCTCCTACAATGAGCAGTTCTTC. Translating gives CASSLYPSSYNEQFF. The V and J genes are TRBV5-6 and TRBJ2-1, with D unresolved. Germline V gene lookup returns CDR1 SGHDT and CDR2 YYEEEE. Trimming pared 1 base from V and 0 bases from J, leaving 8 bases between. There are 15 residues in the CDR3.

The chain has TRBV19 and TRBJ2-1, with 9 bases that match TRBD2. The length of the CDR3 is 15 residues. V dropped 3 bases and J dropped 8; count of bases not matched to a gene: 8. Germline values: CDR1 LNHDA, CDR2 SQIVND (reference sequence). The CDR3 DNA reads TGTGCCAGTAGTATCGGACAGGCGGGGGGGGATGAGCAGTTCTTC. It is translated as CASSIGQAGGDEQFF.

The V gene is TRBV9, the J gene TRBJ2-5; a possible D gene is TRBD2 (7 bases). The germline V gene encodes CDR1 SGDLS and CDR2 YYNGEE. V lost 4 bases to trimming and J lost 2 bases, with 15 bases between them. CDR3 size: 15 residues. In DNA, the CDR3 is TGTGCCAGCAGCCCGGCCGGGGGGCGACAAGAGACCCAGTACTTC. It is translated as CASSPAGGRQETQYF.

This chain connects TRBV18 to TRBJ1-2; D uncertain. V gave up 3 bases and J gave up 6 bases, with 11 bases separating them. The CDR3 has 13 residues. CDR1 is KGHSH and CDR2 is LQKENI in the germline V gene. This CDR3 is CASSPTGGNGYTF. The CDR3 nucleotides are TGTGCCAGCTCACCGACGGGAGGGAATGGCTACACCTTC. Supplemented by reference TRBV18 and TRBJ1-2, the full variable domain reads NAGVMQNPRHLVRRRGQEARLRCSPMKGHSHVYWYRQLPEEGLKFMVYLQKENIIDESGMPKERFSAEFPKEGPSILRIQQVVRGDSAAYFCASSPTGGNGYTFGSGTRLTVV.

J is TRBJ1-2 and V is TRBV7-8, with D perhaps TRBD1 (6 bases). The CDR3 contains 12 residues. Trimming left V 1 base short and J 7 bases short, with 7 bases between. The germline V gene encodes CDR1 SGHVS and CDR2 FQNEAQ. CDR3: CASSLGRGGYTF. CDR3 nucleotide sequence: TGTGCCAGCAGCTTAGGCAGGGGTGGCTACACCTTC.

This clone was picked up a small number of times. The chain carries TRBV10-2 and TRBJ1-5; no clear D. V lost 2 bases and J 7 bases, leaving 9 bases between the germline ends. There are 13 residues in the CDR3. Germline lookup yields CDR1 WSHSY and CDR2 SAAADI. The CDR3 DNA reads TGCGCCAGCAGTGAGGCACTTGCCCAGCCCCAGCATTTT. It translates to CASSEALAQPQHF.

The chain employs TRBV4-1 and TRBJ1-6; D unclear. The CDR3 is 15 residues long. Germline loops: CDR1 MGHRA, CDR2 YSYEKL. V lost 4 bases to trimming and J lost 5 bases, with 12 bases between them. The CDR3 protein is CASSPTRENNSPLHF. CDR3 DNA: TGCGCCAGCAGCCCAACGCGGGAGAATAATTCACCCCTCCACTTT.

This clone came up once. This chain uses TRBV20-1 with TRBJ1-2, with no clear D. V was trimmed by 5 bases and J by 5 bases, leaving 9 bases between them. Germline V gene sequence: CDR1 DFQATT, CDR2 SNEGSKA (reference sequence). The CDR3 consists of 11 residues. CDR3 in amino acids: CSAPIQYGYTF. The CDR3 DNA follows: TGCAGTGCTCCGATACAATATGGCTACACCTTC.

The J gene is TRBJ2-3, the V gene TRBV5-6, with unresolved D. This CDR3 has 13 residues. Germline V lookup: CDR1 SGHDT, CDR2 YYEEEE. V was shortened by 4 bases and J by 3 bases, with 9 bases between the two germline ends. CDR3 sequence: CASSPSWTDTQYF. The CDR3 nucleotides read TGTGCCAGCAGCCCCTCGTGGACAGATACGCAGTATTTT.